The clone carrying this T cell receptor (beta chain) was detected ten times or more. The TCR beta library used iRepertoire HTBI primers with Arm-PCR amplification of CDR3. One entry per CDR3 protein, called by TCRdb with MiXCR from the multiplex PCR reads. The table lists under 500,000 distinct CDR3 sequences, less than 25% of them singletons. This sample was included in a study of regulatory T cells in long-lasting Graves disease. Time point denoted: persistent/refractory GD, antithyroid drugs over 5 years with positive TRAb. PBMC-extracted RNA yielded the TCR library. The CDR3 extends over 15 amino acids. Per germline, CDR1 MNHEY and CDR2 SMNVEV (reference sequence). The V gene end was trimmed by 1 base and the J gene end by 0 bases; junction bases not matched to a gene: 2.

The material was peripheral blood mononuclear cells (PBMCs), obtained when the disease was refractory, from a patient treated with antithyroid drugs. J is TRBJ2-7 and V is TRBV27; 8 nucleotides align to TRBD1. The sequence was obtained from a female donor with Graves disease. The DNA of the CDR3 is TGTGCCAGCAGTTTATTCGGACAGGGCTCCTACGAGCAGTACTTC. Its translation: CASSLFGQGSYEQYF.